The entry below describes one T cell receptor (beta chain). Enrolment of Seattle patients took place during active infection, and they were followed longitudinally. Losses at the gene ends were 6 bases for V and 4 bases for J; bases not matched to a gene: 8. The germline V gene has CDR1 KGHSH and CDR2 LQKENI. CDR3 length: 15 amino acids. Per the authors' pipeline: Reference gene primers were amplified, and this amplification served to estimate nucleated cell counts. Clones were read by immunoSEQ multiplex PCR, and TCRdb kept only the in-frame ones, dropping some. Clonal size and the V and J genes are those of that table, whereas D and trimming came from the DNA. Of about 210,000 clones detected, 85% appear once; the ten largest clones hold about 2.5%. These data belong to a study of blood T cell repertoires in COVID-19. In the study overall: Spain, Italy and the United States supplied samples that represented acute and convalescent COVID-19. PBMCs, B-cell-depleted T cells, or T cells were the source of the cDNA or gDNA that made up the material.

This clonotype originated in a woman aged 65 to 85 with COVID-19, enrolled during active disease. This chain connects TRBV18 to TRBJ1-3, with TRBD1 matching over 8 bases. Material for sequencing was peripheral blood. CDR3 protein: CASSDRAPKGNTIYF. The CDR3 nucleotides are TGTGCCAGCTCGGACAGGGCGCCGAAGGGAAACACCATATATTTT.